What follows are 8 T cell receptor beta chains derived from one specimen sequenced in a study of T cell responses to AZD1222 COVID-19 vaccine. Data came from immunoSEQ multiplex PCR; TCRdb stores just in-frame clones and leaves some out. Among around 150,000 clones listed, around nine tenths were seen once. The material was peripheral blood, obtained on day 0 of AZD1222 vaccination. The receptor set was obtained from an adult in good health.

The chain joins TRBV19 to TRBJ2-3; D might be TRBD2 (7 bases). V lost 10 bases to trimming and J lost 0 bases, with 23 bases between them. The CDR3 runs 17 residues. Germline CDR1 is LNHDA and CDR2 is SQIVND (reference sequence). CDR3 protein: CATRGGGGGLSTDTQYF. The CDR3 nucleotides are TGTGCCACCCGAGGGGGGGGCGGAGGGCTTAGCACAGATACGCAGTATTTT.

This clone was found a few times. The CDR3 DNA sequence: TGTGCCAGCAGCCAGGGGGTCGGGGGTTACACTGAAGCTTTCTTT. Its protein product is CASSQGVGGYTEAFF. The V call is TRBV4-2, the J call TRBJ1-1, with D maybe TRBD1 (5 bases). The CDR3 runs to 15 residues. Germline V gene data show CDR1 as LGHNA and CDR2 as YNFKEQ. Trimming took 3 bases from V and 3 from J, leaving 14 bases between them.

This chain connects TRBV12-3 or TRBV12-4 to TRBJ1-2; weak D call: TRBD1 (5 bases). With 9 bases removed from V and 8 bases from J, the gap between germline ends came to 13 bases. The CDR3 length is 11 residues. DNA for the CDR3: TGTGCCAGTTCGGGACCGGGGGGCTACACCTTC. Protein: CASSGPGGYTF.

This sequence joins TRBV4-3 and TRBJ1-6, with D possibly being TRBD1 (6 bases). CDR3 size: 13 residues. Trimming removed 6 bases at V and 7 bases at J, with 10 bases between. Germline V gene data show CDR1 as LGHNA and CDR2 as YSLEER. CDR3 region: CASSDRKNSPLHF. CDR3 DNA: TGCGCCAGCAGTGACAGGAAGAATTCACCCCTCCACTTT.

The chain is built from TRBV6-1 and TRBJ2-4; a weak D match, TRBD1 (7 bases). Germline V gene data show CDR1 as MNHNS and CDR2 as SASEGT. V was trimmed by 0 bases and J by 6 bases, leaving 9 bases between them. The length of the CDR3 is 14 residues. The CDR3 reads CASSEAQGGNIQYF. The CDR3 region has the DNA TGTGCCAGCAGTGAAGCGCAGGGGGGAAACATTCAGTACTTC.

The rearrangement joins TRBV4-3 to TRBJ2-6, with TRBD1 matching 9 bases. This CDR3 is 18 amino acids long. Looked up from germline, CDR1 is LGHNA and CDR2 is YSLEER. V lost 1 base and J lost 4; bases outside the gene matches: 8. For the CDR3, the DNA is TGCGCCAGCAGCCAAGGTGGGACAGGGATTGCGGGGGCCAACGTCCTGACTTTC. Encoded protein: CASSQGGTGIAGANVLTF.

The chain links TRBV28 to TRBJ2-7, with D perhaps given as TRBD1 or TRBD2 (5 bases each). V lost 4 bases and J 1 base, leaving 17 bases between the germline ends. This CDR3 has 16 residues. Germline CDR1 and CDR2: MDHEN and SYDVKM. This chain's CDR3 is CASSSLRDRDSYEQYF. CDR3 DNA: TGTGCCAGCAGTTCCCTGAGGGACCGCGATTCCTACGAGCAGTACTTC.

V and J are TRBV27 and TRBJ2-5, with 7 positions matching TRBD1. Germline lookup yields CDR1 MNHEY and CDR2 SMNVEV (reference sequence). V shed 3 bases and J 5 bases; nucleotides not matched to a gene: 9. This CDR3 is built from 15 residues. The CDR3 region has the DNA TGTGCCAGCAGTTTCTCGACAGGGACGATGGAGACCCAGTACTTC. Translated, it gives CASSFSTGTMETQYF.